The 23 T cell receptor beta chains below all came from one sample that was sequenced in a study of blood T cell repertoires in COVID-19. Profiled with immunoSEQ multiplex PCR; TCRdb holds only in-frame clones, not every one. The sample has over 85,000 clones, approximately 90% seen once. Sequenced material: peripheral blood. Receptor source: a human donor with COVID-19, enrolled during active disease. The donor label of this sample is uncertain.

CDR3 DNA: TGTGCCAGCAGCCCAGACTTGCCCTACGAGCAGTACTTC. Its protein is CASSPDLPYEQYF. The V and J genes are TRBV7-6 and TRBJ2-7; no firm D call. The CDR3 loop spans 13 amino acids. Trimming removed 5 bases from V and 2 bases from J, with 10 bases in between. Germline CDR1 is SGHVS and CDR2 is FNYEAQ.

The chain links TRBV19 to TRBJ2-3; TRBD1 matches 8 bases. Germline CDR1 reads LNHDA; CDR2 reads SQIVND (reference sequence). Losses at the gene ends were 5 bases for V and 0 bases for J; bases not matched to a gene: 7. This CDR3 has 16 amino acids. The CDR3 nucleotides read TGTGCCAGTAGTGGACAGGGTGGGGGGAGCACAGATACGCAGTATTTT. The encoded protein is CASSGQGGGSTDTQYF. Drawing the rest from reference TRBV19 and TRBJ2-3, the complete variable domain is DGGITQSPKYLFRKEGQNVTLSCEQNLNHDAMYWYRQDPGQGLRLIYYSQIVNDFQKGDIAEGYSVSREKKESFPLTVTSAQKNPTAFYLCASSGQGGGSTDTQYFGPGTRLTVL.

The chain uses TRBV11-1 and TRBJ2-5, with 7 bases that match TRBD1. Trimming cost V 5 bases and J 5 bases; bases outside gene matches: 2. The length of the CDR3 is 12 residues. The germline gives CDR1 SGHAT, CDR2 FQDESV (reference sequence). The CDR3 here is CASSGTAETQYF. CDR3 sequence (DNA): TGTGCCAGCAGCGGGACAGCGGAGACCCAGTACTTC. Combining the CDR3 with reference TRBV11-1 and TRBJ2-5 gives the whole variable domain EAEVAQSPRYKITEKSQAVAFWCDPISGHATLYWYRQILGQGPELLVQFQDESVVDDSQLPKDRFSAERLKGVDSTLKIQPAELGDSAMYLCASSGTAETQYFGPGTRLLVL.

V gene TRBV13 combines with J gene TRBJ1-2; 7 bases align to TRBD1. Unmatched junction bases numbered 5, after V lost 4 bases and J lost 3 bases. Germline V gene sequence: CDR1 PRHDT, CDR2 FYEKMQ (reference sequence). This CDR3 comprises 14 residues. Here the CDR3 DNA reads TGTGCCAGCAGCTCCGGGACAGTCCACTATGGCTACACCTTC. Translation gives CASSSGTVHYGYTF.

J is TRBJ2-5 and V is TRBV28; weak D call: TRBD1 (6 bases). The CDR3 loop spans 14 amino acids. Germline CDR1 is MDHEN and CDR2 is SYDVKM. Trimming removed 5 bases from V and 3 bases from J, with 13 bases in between. The DNA of the CDR3 is TGTGCCAGCAGTAAGGGGCAGGGGAAAGAGACCCAGTACTTC. Protein sequence: CASSKGQGKETQYF.

The gene calls are TRBV5-8 and TRBJ2-2; D may be TRBD2 (7 bases). The CDR3 totals 16 residues. V gave up 5 bases and J gave up 8 bases, with 22 bases separating them. CDR1 is SGHTS and CDR2 is YDEGEE in the germline V gene. The CDR3 is CASRSGTYFPQGELFF. The CDR3, as DNA: TGTGCCAGCAGAAGCGGGACATACTTCCCCCAGGGGGAGCTGTTTTTT.

The gene calls are TRBV4-1 and TRBJ1-4; 9 nucleotides line up with TRBD1. V shed 4 bases, J shed 3 bases, and the junction held 6 bases outside the gene matches. Germline V gene data show CDR1 as MGHRA and CDR2 as YSYEKL. The CDR3 spans 16 residues. The CDR3 DNA follows: TGCGCCAGCAGCCCTTCAGGACAGGGGTCTAATGAAAAACTGTTTTTT. Protein sequence: CASSPSGQGSNEKLFF.

This clone was detected a few times. V is TRBV3-1 (or the pseudogene TRBV3-2) and J is TRBJ1-4, with D hard to call. Looked up from germline, CDR1 is LGHDT and CDR2 is YNNKEL (reference sequence). This CDR3 has 14 amino acids. The V end lost 0 bases, the J end lost 8 bases, and 10 bases lay between the germline ends. In DNA form, the CDR3 reads TGTGCCAGCAGCCAAGATGCGGCGGGAGAAAAACTGTTTTTT. Its protein product is CASSQDAAGEKLFF.

This chain connects TRBV6-6 to TRBJ2-7, with D perhaps matching TRBD1 (5 bases). The CDR3 spans 12 residues. Germline V gene data show CDR1 as MNHNY and CDR2 as SVGAGI (reference sequence). V lost 0 bases, J lost 7 bases, and 7 bases lay in between. CDR3: CASSYSRQEQYF. CDR3 DNA sequence: TGTGCCAGCAGTTACTCCCGACAGGAGCAGTACTTC.

This clone is a singleton in its sample. V gene TRBV5-1 combines with J gene TRBJ1-2; 7 nucleotides align to TRBD1. The CDR3 has 13 amino acids. The J segment lost 8 bases and the V segment lost 0 bases, leaving 4 bases of the junction unmatched. Per germline, CDR1 SGHRS and CDR2 YFSETQ. The CDR3: CASSLVGTEGYTF. For the CDR3, the DNA is TGCGCCAGCAGCTTGGTGGGGACAGAGGGCTACACCTTC.

J is TRBJ2-5 and V is TRBV7-3; possible D gene TRBD1, 5 bases. Germline assignment: CDR1 SGHTA and CDR2 FQGTGA. This CDR3 has 13 residues. V lost 1 base, J lost 3 bases, and 6 bases lay in between. CDR3 sequence reads: CASSLIGEETQYF. The CDR3 DNA follows: TGTGCCAGCAGCTTAATAGGGGAAGAGACCCAGTACTTC.

The rearrangement joins TRBV19 to TRBJ1-2; TRBD1 aligns across 10 bases. Trimming took 3 bases from V and 6 from J; bases not matched to a gene: 7. Germline V gene lookup returns CDR1 LNHDA and CDR2 SQIVND (reference sequence). The length of the CDR3 is 15 residues. Here the CDR3 reads CASSIYFGTGDGYTF. The CDR3 nucleotides read TGTGCCAGTAGTATTTACTTCGGGACAGGGGATGGCTACACCTTC.

The chain combines TRBV27 with TRBJ2-3, with 8 nucleotides matching TRBD1. CDR1 MNHEY and CDR2 SMNVEV come from the germline V gene (reference sequence). J gave up 2 bases and V 6 bases, and 7 bases lay outside the gene matches. The CDR3 runs to 15 residues. The CDR3 region has the DNA TGTGCCAGCAGCACCGACAGGGGAGTCACAGATACGCAGTATTTT. It yields the protein CASSTDRGVTDTQYF.

This clone appeared a few times. The J gene is TRBJ2-2, the V gene TRBV6-5; 8 bases are shared with TRBD2. Germline V gene lookup returns CDR1 MNHEY and CDR2 SVGAGI. The CDR3 length is 14 residues. With V trimmed by 7 bases and J by 3 bases, 4 bases remained unmatched. The chain's CDR3 is CASTGGVDTGELFF. CDR3 nucleotide sequence: TGTGCCAGCACGGGGGGGGTGGACACCGGGGAGCTGTTTTTT.

The chain couples TRBV7-9 to TRBJ1-1; 7 nucleotides line up with TRBD1. With 3 bases clipped from V and 7 bases from J, the junction kept 11 bases outside the gene matches. The CDR3 extends over 15 amino acids. Looked up from germline, CDR1 is SEHNR and CDR2 is FQNEAQ (reference sequence). CDR3: CASSLFSGTVGEAFF. The DNA of the CDR3 is TGTGCCAGCAGCTTGTTCTCGGGGACAGTTGGTGAAGCTTTCTTT.

The V gene is TRBV12-5, the J gene TRBJ1-1; 7 nucleotides line up with TRBD1. The CDR3 loop spans 11 amino acids. Trimming at V came to 7 bases and at J to 11 bases, leaving 7 bases not matched to a gene. Germline V lookup: CDR1 LGHNT, CDR2 FRNRAP. CDR3 in amino acids: CASASTGYAFF. The CDR3 DNA is TGTGCTAGTGCCTCGACAGGGTATGCTTTCTTT.

The J gene is TRBJ1-6, the V gene TRBV28; no clear D. Germline-derived CDR1 and CDR2 are MDHEN and SYDVKM. The CDR3 totals 13 residues. V gave up 5 bases and J gave up 15 bases, with 17 bases separating them. The DNA for the CDR3 is TGTGCCAGCAGTGGTCCTTCCCTCCCTAGCCTCCACTTT. Its protein is CASSGPSLPSLHF.

This clone was recorded once. This sequence joins TRBV5-1 and TRBJ2-5, with 7 bases identical to TRBD2. This CDR3 spans 14 amino acids. Germline values: CDR1 SGHRS, CDR2 YFSETQ. V was pared by 0 bases and J by 5 bases, with 4 bases of the junction left unmatched. CDR3 in amino acids: CASSLGSGGETQYF. The CDR3, as DNA: TGCGCCAGCAGCTTGGGGTCCGGGGGGGAGACCCAGTACTTC.

The V and J genes are TRBV19 and TRBJ1-2; TRBD1 aligns across 8 bases. The germline V gene has CDR1 LNHDA and CDR2 SQIVND (reference sequence). The CDR3 spans 13 residues. V shed 2 bases, J shed 6 bases, and the junction held 2 bases outside the gene matches. CDR3: CASSIQGADGYTF. CDR3 in DNA: TGTGCCAGTAGTATACAGGGGGCCGATGGCTACACCTTC.

This rearrangement joins TRBV5-1 to TRBJ1-6; D uncertain. CDR1 SGHRS and CDR2 YFSETQ come from the germline V gene. The CDR3 contains 15 residues. Trimming left V 0 bases short and J 6 bases short, with 10 bases between. The CDR3 coding sequence is TGCGCCAGCAGCTTGGTGCGGGGTGCTAATTCACCCCTCCACTTT. It encodes CASSLVRGANSPLHF.

The rearrangement joins TRBV7-3 to TRBJ2-3, with D possibly TRBD1 on 5 matching bases. V lost 1 base, J lost 2 bases, and 10 bases lay in between. Germline values: CDR1 SGHTA, CDR2 FQGTGA. The CDR3 contains 15 residues. CDR3 sequence reads: CASSLSRGLTDTQYF. As DNA, the CDR3 is TGTGCCAGCAGCTTAAGTAGGGGCCTCACAGATACGCAGTATTTT.

The chain recombines TRBV7-9 with TRBJ1-1; 7 bases map to TRBD1. Germline CDR1 reads SEHNR; CDR2 reads FQNEAQ (reference sequence). Germline trimming cut 4 bases from V and 1 base from J; bases unmatched to any gene: 3. The CDR3 spans 14 residues. The CDR3 DNA sequence: TGTGCCAGCAGCTCCGGGACAGCGAACACTGAAGCTTTCTTT. This encodes CASSSGTANTEAFF. Full variable domain (rest looked up from reference TRBV7-9 and TRBJ1-1): DTGVSQNPRHKITKRGQNVTFRCDPISEHNRLYWYRQTLGQGPEFLTYFQNEAQLEKSRLLSDRFSAERPKGSFSTLEIQRTEQGDSAMYLCASSSGTANTEAFFGQGTRLTVV.

This clone appeared a few times. The genes are TRBV4-2 and TRBJ1-1; D remains ambiguous. Germline CDR1 reads LGHNA; CDR2 reads YNFKEQ. V was pared by 5 bases and J by 5 bases, with 9 bases between. The length of the CDR3 is 12 residues. This chain's CDR3 is CASSSSGTEAFF. Written as DNA, the CDR3 is TGTGCCAGCAGCTCTTCGGGGACTGAAGCTTTCTTT.